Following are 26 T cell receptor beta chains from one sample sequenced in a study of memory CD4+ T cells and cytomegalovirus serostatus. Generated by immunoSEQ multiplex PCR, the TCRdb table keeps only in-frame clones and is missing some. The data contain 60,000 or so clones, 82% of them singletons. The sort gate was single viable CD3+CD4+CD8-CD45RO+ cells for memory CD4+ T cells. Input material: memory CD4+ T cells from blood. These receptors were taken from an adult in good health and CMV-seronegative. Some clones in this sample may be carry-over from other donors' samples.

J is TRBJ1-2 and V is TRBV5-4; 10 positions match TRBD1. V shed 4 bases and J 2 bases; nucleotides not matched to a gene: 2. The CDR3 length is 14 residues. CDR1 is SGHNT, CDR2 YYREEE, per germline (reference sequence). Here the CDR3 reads CASSRDRGNYGYTF. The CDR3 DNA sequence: TGTGCCAGCAGCCGGGACAGGGGAAACTATGGCTACACCTTC.

Written as DNA, the CDR3 is TGTGCCAGCTCACCACTAAAAACGGCAGGGGCCACAGATACGCAGTATTTT. This codes for CASSPLKTAGATDTQYF. The J gene is TRBJ2-3, the V gene TRBV18; D may be TRBD1 (6 bases). Deletions cut 1 base from V and 2 bases from J, with 16 bases between. CDR1 and CDR2 from the germline V gene are KGHSH and LQKENI. This CDR3 spans 17 amino acids.

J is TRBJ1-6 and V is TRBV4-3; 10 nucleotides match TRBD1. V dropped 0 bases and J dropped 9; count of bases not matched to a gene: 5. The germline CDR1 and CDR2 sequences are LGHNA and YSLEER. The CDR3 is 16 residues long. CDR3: CASSQDQGQGGSPLHF. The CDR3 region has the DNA TGCGCCAGCAGCCAAGACCAAGGACAGGGGGGTTCACCCCTCCACTTT.

The CDR3 region has the DNA TGCGCCAGCAGCCAAGTTGGGTCCAATCAAGAGACCCAGTACTTC. This gives the protein CASSQVGSNQETQYF. The chain is built from TRBV4-1 and TRBJ2-5; D is undetermined. The germline CDR1 and CDR2 sequences are MGHRA and YSYEKL. Trimming pared 1 base from V and 2 bases from J, leaving 11 bases between. The CDR3 contains 15 residues.

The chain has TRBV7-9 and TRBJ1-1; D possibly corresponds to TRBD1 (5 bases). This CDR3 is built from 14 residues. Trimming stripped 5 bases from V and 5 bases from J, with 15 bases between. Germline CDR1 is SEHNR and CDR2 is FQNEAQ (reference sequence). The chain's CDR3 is CASSPLWGSTEAFF. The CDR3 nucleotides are TGTGCCAGCAGCCCACTTTGGGGGTCTACTGAAGCTTTCTTT.

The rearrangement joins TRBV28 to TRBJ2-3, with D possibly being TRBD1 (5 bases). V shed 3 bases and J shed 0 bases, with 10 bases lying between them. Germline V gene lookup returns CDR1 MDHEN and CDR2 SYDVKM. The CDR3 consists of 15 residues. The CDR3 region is CASSFGDSSTDTQYF. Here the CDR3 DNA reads TGTGCCAGCAGTTTCGGTGACAGTAGCACAGATACGCAGTATTTT.

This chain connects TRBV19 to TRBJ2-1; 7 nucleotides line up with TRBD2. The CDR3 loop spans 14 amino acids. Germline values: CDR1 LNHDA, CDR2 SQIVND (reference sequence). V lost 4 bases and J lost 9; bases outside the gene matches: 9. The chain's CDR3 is CASSTPGTIIEQFF. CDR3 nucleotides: TGTGCCAGTAGTACCCCCGGGACTATCATTGAGCAGTTCTTC. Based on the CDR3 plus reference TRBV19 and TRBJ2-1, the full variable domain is DGGITQSPKYLFRKEGQNVTLSCEQNLNHDAMYWYRQDPGQGLRLIYYSQIVNDFQKGDIAEGYSVSREKKESFPLTVTSAQKNPTAFYLCASSTPGTIIEQFFGPGTRLTVL.

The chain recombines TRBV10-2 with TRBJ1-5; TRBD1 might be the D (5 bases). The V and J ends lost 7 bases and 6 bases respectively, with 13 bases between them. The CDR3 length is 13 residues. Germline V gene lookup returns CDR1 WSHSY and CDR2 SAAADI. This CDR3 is CASNMQGGQPQHF. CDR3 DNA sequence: TGCGCCAGCAACATGCAGGGAGGTCAGCCCCAGCATTTT.

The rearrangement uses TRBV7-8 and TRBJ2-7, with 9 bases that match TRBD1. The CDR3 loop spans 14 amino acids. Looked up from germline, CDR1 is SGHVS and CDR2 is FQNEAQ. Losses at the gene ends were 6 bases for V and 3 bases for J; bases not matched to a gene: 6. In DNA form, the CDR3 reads TGTGCCAGCAGACCTTCGACAGGGGGCTACGAGCAGTACTTC. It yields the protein CASRPSTGGYEQYF.

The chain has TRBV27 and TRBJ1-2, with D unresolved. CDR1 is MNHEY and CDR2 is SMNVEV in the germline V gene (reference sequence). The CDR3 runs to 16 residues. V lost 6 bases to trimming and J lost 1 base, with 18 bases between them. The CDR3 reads CASSTIKTPSNYGYTF. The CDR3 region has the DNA TGTGCCAGCAGCACCATTAAGACACCCAGTAACTATGGCTACACCTTC.

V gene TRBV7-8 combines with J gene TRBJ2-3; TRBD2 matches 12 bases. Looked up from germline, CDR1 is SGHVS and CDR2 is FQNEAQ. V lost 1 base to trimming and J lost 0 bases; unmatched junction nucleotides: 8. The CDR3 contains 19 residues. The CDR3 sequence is CASSLEGLAGYVSTDTQYF. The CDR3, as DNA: TGTGCCAGCAGCTTAGAGGGACTAGCGGGTTATGTTAGCACAGATACGCAGTATTTT.

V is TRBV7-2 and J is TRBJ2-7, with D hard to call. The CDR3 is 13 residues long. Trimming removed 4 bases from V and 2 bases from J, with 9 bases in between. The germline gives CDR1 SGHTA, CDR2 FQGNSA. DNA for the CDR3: TGTGCCAGCAGCTCAAAATCGGCCTACGAGCAGTACTTC. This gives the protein CASSSKSAYEQYF. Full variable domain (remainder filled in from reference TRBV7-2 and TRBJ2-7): GAGVSQSPSNKVTEKGKDVELRCDPISGHTALYWYRQSLGQGLEFLIYFQGNSAPDKSGLPSDRFSAERTGGSVSTLTIQRTQQEDSAVYLCASSSKSAYEQYFGPGTRLTVT.

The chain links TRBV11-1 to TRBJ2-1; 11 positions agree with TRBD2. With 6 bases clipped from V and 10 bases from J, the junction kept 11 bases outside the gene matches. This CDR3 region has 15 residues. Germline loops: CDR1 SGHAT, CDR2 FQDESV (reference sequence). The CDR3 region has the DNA TGTGCCAGCAGAAAGACGCGACTAGCGGGATCGGAGCAGTTCTTC. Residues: CASRKTRLAGSEQFF. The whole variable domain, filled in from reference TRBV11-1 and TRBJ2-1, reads EAEVAQSPRYKITEKSQAVAFWCDPISGHATLYWYRQILGQGPELLVQFQDESVVDDSQLPKDRFSAERLKGVDSTLKIQPAELGDSAMYLCASRKTRLAGSEQFFGPGTRLTVL.

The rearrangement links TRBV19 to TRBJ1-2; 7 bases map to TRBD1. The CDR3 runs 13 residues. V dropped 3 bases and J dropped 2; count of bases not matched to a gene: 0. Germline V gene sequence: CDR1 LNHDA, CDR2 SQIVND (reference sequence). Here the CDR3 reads CASSMGQNYGYTF. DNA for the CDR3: TGTGCCAGTAGTATGGGACAGAACTATGGCTACACCTTC.

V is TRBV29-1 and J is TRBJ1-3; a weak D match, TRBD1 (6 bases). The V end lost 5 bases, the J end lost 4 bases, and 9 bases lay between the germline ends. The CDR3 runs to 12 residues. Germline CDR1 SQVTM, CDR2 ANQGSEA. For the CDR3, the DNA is TGCAGCGTTACAGGGATCGGAAACACCATATATTTT. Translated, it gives CSVTGIGNTIYF. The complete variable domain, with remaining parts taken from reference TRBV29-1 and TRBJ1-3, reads SAVISQKPSRDICQRGTSLTIQCQVDSQVTMMFWYRQQPGQSLTLIATANQGSEATYESGFVIDKFPISRPNLTFSTLTVSNMSPEDSSIYLCSVTGIGNTIYFGEGSWLTVV.

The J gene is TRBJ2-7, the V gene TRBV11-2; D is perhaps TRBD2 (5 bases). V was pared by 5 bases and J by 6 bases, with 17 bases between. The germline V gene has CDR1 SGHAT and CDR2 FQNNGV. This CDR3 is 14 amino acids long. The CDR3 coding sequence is TGTGCCAGCAGCCCGACATGGAAAGGGAGCGAGCAGTACTTC. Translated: CASSPTWKGSEQYF. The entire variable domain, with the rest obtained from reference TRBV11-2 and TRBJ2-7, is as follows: EAGVAQSPRYKIIEKRQSVAFWCNPISGHATLYWYQQILGQGPKLLIQFQNNGVVDDSQLPKDRFSAERLKGVDSTLKIQPAKLEDSAVYLCASSPTWKGSEQYFGPGTRLTVT.

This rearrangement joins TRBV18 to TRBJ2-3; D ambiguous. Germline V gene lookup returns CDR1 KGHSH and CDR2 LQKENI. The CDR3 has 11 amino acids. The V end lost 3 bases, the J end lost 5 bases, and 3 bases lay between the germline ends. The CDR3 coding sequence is TGTGCCAGCTCACCTTTAGATACGCAGTATTTT. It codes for CASSPLDTQYF. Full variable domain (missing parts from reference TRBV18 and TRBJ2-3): NAGVMQNPRHLVRRRGQEARLRCSPMKGHSHVYWYRQLPEEGLKFMVYLQKENIIDESGMPKERFSAEFPKEGPSILRIQQVVRGDSAAYFCASSPLDTQYFGPGTRLTVL.

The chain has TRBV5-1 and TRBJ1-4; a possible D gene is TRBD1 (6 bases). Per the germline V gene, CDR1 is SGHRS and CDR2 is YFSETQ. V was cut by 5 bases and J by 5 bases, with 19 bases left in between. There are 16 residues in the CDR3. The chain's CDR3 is CASRPQQGAQNEKLFF. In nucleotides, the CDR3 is TGCGCCAGCAGACCCCAACAGGGTGCCCAGAATGAAAAACTGTTTTTT.

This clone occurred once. The CDR3 sequence is CAISAGGLVYNEQFF. In DNA form, the CDR3 reads TGTGCCATCAGTGCCGGGGGACTTGTCTACAATGAGCAGTTCTTC. The chain is built from TRBV10-3 and TRBJ2-1, with D perhaps TRBD2 (6 bases). The CDR3 has 15 residues. CDR1 and CDR2 (germline): ENHRY, SYGVKD. Trimming removed 4 bases at V and 3 bases at J, with 13 bases between.

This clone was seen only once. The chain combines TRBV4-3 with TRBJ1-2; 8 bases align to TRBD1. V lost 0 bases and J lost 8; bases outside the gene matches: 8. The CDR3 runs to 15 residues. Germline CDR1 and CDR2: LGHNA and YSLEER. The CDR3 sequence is CASSQDGGRGLGYTF. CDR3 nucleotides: TGCGCCAGCAGCCAAGATGGGGGCAGGGGGCTAGGCTACACCTTC.

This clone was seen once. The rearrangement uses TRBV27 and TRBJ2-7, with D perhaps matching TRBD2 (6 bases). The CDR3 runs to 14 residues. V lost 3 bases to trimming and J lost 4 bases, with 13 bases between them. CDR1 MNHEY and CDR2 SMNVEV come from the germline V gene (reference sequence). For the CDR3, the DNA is TGTGCCAGCAGTTTGGGACTCCTAGCTTACGAGCAGTACTTC. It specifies CASSLGLLAYEQYF.

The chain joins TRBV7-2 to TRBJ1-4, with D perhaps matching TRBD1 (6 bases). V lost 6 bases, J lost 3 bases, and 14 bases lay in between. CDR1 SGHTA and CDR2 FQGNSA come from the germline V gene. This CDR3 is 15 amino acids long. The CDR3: CASSLTGPPNEKLFF. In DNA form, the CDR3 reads TGTGCCAGCAGTCTGACAGGCCCGCCTAATGAAAAACTGTTTTTT.

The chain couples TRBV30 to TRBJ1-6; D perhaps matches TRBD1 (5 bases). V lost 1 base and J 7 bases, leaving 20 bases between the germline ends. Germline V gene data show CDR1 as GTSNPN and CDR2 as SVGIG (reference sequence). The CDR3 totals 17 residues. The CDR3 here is CAWSAFYPVEGNSPLHF. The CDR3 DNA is TGTGCCTGGAGTGCCTTCTACCCGGTAGAGGGGAATTCACCCCTCCACTTT.

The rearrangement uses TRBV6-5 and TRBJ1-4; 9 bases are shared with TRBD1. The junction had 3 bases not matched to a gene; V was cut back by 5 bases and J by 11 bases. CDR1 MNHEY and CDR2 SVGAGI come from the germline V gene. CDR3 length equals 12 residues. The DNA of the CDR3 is TGTGCCAGCAGTGGGACAGGGACGAAACTGTTTTTT. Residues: CASSGTGTKLFF.

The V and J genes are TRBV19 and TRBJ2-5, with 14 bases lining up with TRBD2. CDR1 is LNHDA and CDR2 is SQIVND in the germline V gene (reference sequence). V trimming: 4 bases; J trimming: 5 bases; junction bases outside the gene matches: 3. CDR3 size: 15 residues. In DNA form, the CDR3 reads TGTGCCAGTAGTAGGACTAGCGGGAGGACGGAGACCCAGTACTTC. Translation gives CASSRTSGRTETQYF.

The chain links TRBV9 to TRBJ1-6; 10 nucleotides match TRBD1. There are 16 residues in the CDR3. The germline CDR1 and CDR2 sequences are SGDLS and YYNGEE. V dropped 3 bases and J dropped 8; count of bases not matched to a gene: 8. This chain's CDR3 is CASSGMGQGRDSPLHF. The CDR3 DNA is TGTGCCAGCAGCGGGATGGGACAGGGGCGGGATTCACCCCTCCACTTT.